These 10 T cell receptor beta chains originate from one sample sequenced in a study of radiation and T cells in renal cell carcinoma. Repertoires were generated with immunoSEQ multiplex PCR, while TCRdb's copy carries only in-frame clones and drops some. The sample shows about 140,000 clones, around four fifths of them seen only once. Time point meaning: baseline pretreatment blood. As to treatment: 15 Gy SBRT to primary tumor, nephrectomy 4 weeks later. The sample consisted of blood, taken from a patient whose treatment included radiotherapy and nephrectomy. The receptors come from a woman between 45 and 65 years old with renal cell carcinoma.

This chain connects TRBV18 to TRBJ2-5; no firm D call. The CDR3 sequence is 14 residues long. Germline CDR1 and CDR2: KGHSH and LQKENI. Deletions cut 5 bases from V and 5 bases from J, with 15 bases between. For the CDR3, the DNA is TGTGCCAGCTCATTAGGATCAACCCAGGAGACCCAGTACTTC. It yields the protein CASSLGSTQETQYF.

The count of this clone is one. The chain couples TRBV19 to TRBJ1-2; no clear D. Between the trimmed V and J ends, which lost 6 bases and 1 base, there was a span of 15 bases. Germline assignment: CDR1 LNHDA and CDR2 SQIVND (reference sequence). The CDR3 runs 15 residues. In nucleotides, the CDR3 is TGTGCCAGTAGAGGACCCCGTGAACATAACTATGGCTACACCTTC. As protein: CASRGPREHNYGYTF.

This clone was observed a few times. J is TRBJ2-7 and V is TRBV4-2; D not resolved. CDR1 is LGHNA and CDR2 is YNFKEQ in the germline V gene. V lost 0 bases and J lost 2, with 14 bases in between. There are 16 residues in the CDR3. DNA of the CDR3: TGTGCCAGCAGCCAAGATCTTTCCGTTATTACCTACGAGCAGTACTTC. Its translation: CASSQDLSVITYEQYF.

The chain combines TRBV5-1 with TRBJ2-2; D possibly corresponds to TRBD2 (6 bases). Per the germline V gene, CDR1 is SGHRS and CDR2 is YFSETQ. The CDR3 loop spans 13 amino acids. V gave up 4 bases and J gave up 6 bases, with 10 bases separating them. For the CDR3, the DNA is TGCGCCAGCAGCCCCAGGGAGGCCGGGGAGCTGTTTTTT. It specifies CASSPREAGELFF.

At least ten counts were recorded for this clone. The rearrangement uses TRBV6-5 and TRBJ1-2; the match to TRBD1 covers 12 bases. Germline V gene lookup returns CDR1 MNHEY and CDR2 SVGAGI. The CDR3 covers 15 residues. Losses at the gene ends were 7 bases for V and 7 bases for J; bases not matched to a gene: 10. The DNA of the CDR3 is TGTGCCAGCAAACCCCCGGGACAGGGGGCGTTTGGCTACACCTTC. As protein: CASKPPGQGAFGYTF.

This clone was counted only a few times. The chain uses TRBV7-9 and TRBJ2-5; TRBD2 matches 12 bases. With V trimmed by 5 bases and J by 5 bases, 15 bases remained unmatched. Looked up from germline, CDR1 is SEHNR and CDR2 is FQNEAQ (reference sequence). This CDR3 comprises 18 residues. CDR3 nucleotide sequence: TGTGCCAGCAGCCCCCCTTTGGGTGCTAGCGGGAGGGGTGAGACCCAGTACTTC. This encodes CASSPPLGASGRGETQYF.

This chain joins TRBV2 and TRBJ2-7, with D possibly TRBD1 on 6 matching bases. Trimming pared 6 bases from V and 3 bases from J, leaving 15 bases between. This CDR3 region has 14 residues. Germline V CDR1 and CDR2: SNHLY, FYNNEI. CDR3 sequence reads: CASRRGSDLYEQYF. The CDR3 DNA sequence: TGTGCCAGCAGGAGGGGGAGCGACCTCTACGAGCAGTACTTC. Full variable domain (rest looked up from reference TRBV2 and TRBJ2-7): EPEVTQTPSHQVTQMGQEVILRCVPISNHLYFYWYRQILGQKVEFLVSFYNNEISEKSEIFDDQFSVERPDGSNFTLKIRSTKLEDSAMYFCASRRGSDLYEQYFGPGTRLTVT.

This clone appeared once. V usage is TRBV19 and J usage is TRBJ1-2; D remains ambiguous. The V end was cut by 6 bases, the J end by 3 bases, with 11 bases between. Germline values: CDR1 LNHDA, CDR2 SQIVND (reference sequence). This CDR3 is built from 13 residues. The CDR3 DNA follows: TGTGCCAGTAGCGCCCCGGTTCACTATGGCTACACCTTC. This codes for CASSAPVHYGYTF.

The gene calls are TRBV5-1 and TRBJ2-7; TRBD1 is a possible D gene (5 bases). V dropped 4 bases and J dropped 3 bases, with 8 bases sitting between them. In germline, CDR1 is SGHRS, CDR2 YFSETQ. CDR3 length: 12 amino acids. CDR3 DNA: TGCGCCAGCAGCGACAGAGACTACGAGCAGTACTTC. Amino acids: CASSDRDYEQYF.

The chain is built from TRBV6-1 and TRBJ1-2, with D possibly being TRBD1 (5 bases). The CDR3 extends over 13 amino acids. V was pared by 1 base and J by 4 bases, with 7 bases between. Germline loops: CDR1 MNHNS, CDR2 SASEGT. The CDR3 region has the DNA TGTGCCAGCAGTGAAGTAGGGGCCTATGGCTACACCTTC. Amino acids: CASSEVGAYGYTF.